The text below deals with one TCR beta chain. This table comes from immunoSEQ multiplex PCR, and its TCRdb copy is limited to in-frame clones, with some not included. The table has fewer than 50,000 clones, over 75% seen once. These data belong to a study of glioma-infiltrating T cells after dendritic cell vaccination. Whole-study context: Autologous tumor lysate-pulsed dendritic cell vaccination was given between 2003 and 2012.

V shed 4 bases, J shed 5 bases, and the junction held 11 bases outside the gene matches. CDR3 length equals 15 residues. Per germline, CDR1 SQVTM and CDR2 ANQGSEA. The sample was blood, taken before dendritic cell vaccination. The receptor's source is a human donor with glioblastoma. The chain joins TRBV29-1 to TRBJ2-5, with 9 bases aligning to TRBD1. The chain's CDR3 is CSVGFGTGQTETQYF. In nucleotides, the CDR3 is TGCAGCGTTGGTTTTGGGACAGGGCAAACGGAGACCCAGTACTTC.